These 5 T cell receptor beta chains were all obtained from the same sample, sequenced in a study of post-analysis software for immune sequencing data. Study results and limitations: Elevated frequency relative to controls characterized several TRBV segments in patients, TRBV5-6, TRBV5-1 and TRBV20-1 among them.

Antigen specificity for these receptors is unknown. Presence of unique molecular identifiers characterized the TCR beta cDNA libraries. TCRdb analysed the PCR reads with MiXCR anew, one entry per CDR3 protein. In the table there are 450,000 or so distinct CDR3 sequences, approximately 46% of which are singletons. The sample taken for sequencing was blood. The receptors were gathered from a girl aged 5 to 17 with multiple sclerosis.

The chain employs TRBV27 and TRBJ2-3; 8 nucleotides match TRBD1. This CDR3 spans 18 amino acids. V dropped 3 bases and J dropped 1; count of bases not matched to a gene: 12. From germline, CDR1 is MNHEY and CDR2 SMNVEV (reference sequence). The CDR3 protein is CASSFPPDTGGGTDTQYF. The CDR3 DNA is TGTGCCAGCAGTTTCCCCCCAGATACAGGGGGAGGCACAGATACGCAGTATTTT.

This clonotype appeared a single time. The J gene is TRBJ2-7, the V gene TRBV7-2; the match to TRBD1 covers 8 bases. Germline lookup yields CDR1 SGHTA and CDR2 FQGNSA. The CDR3 length is 16 residues. The V and J ends lost 2 bases and 2 bases, in that order; junction bases with no gene match: 8. The CDR3 nucleotides are TGTGCCAGCAGCTTATTATTCGGACAGGGAACCTACGAGCAGTACTTC. Its translation is CASSLLFGQGTYEQYF.

V gene TRBV11-3 combines with J gene TRBJ2-1; 11 bases map to TRBD2. CDR1 and CDR2 (germline): SGHNT, YENEEA. V trimming: 5 bases; J trimming: 5 bases; junction bases outside the gene matches: 14. The CDR3 consists of 18 residues. CDR3 amino acids: CASSPHGPVLAGDNEQFF. CDR3 sequence (DNA): TGTGCCAGCAGCCCACATGGCCCTGTACTAGCGGGAGACAATGAGCAGTTCTTC.

The table lists this clonotype with a count of one. The chain uses TRBV28 and TRBJ1-5; 7 bases map to TRBD1. With 5 bases clipped from V and 1 base from J, the junction kept 14 bases outside the gene matches. CDR1 is MDHEN, CDR2 SYDVKM, per germline. The CDR3 consists of 18 residues. DNA for the CDR3: TGTGCCAGCAGTCCCGCGGCAGGGGGGCAAGGGAGCAATCAGCCCCAGCATTTT. It is translated as CASSPAAGGQGSNQPQHF.

This clonotype was counted between two and nine times. V is TRBV12-3 or TRBV12-4 and J is TRBJ1-2; 8 nucleotides line up with TRBD1. This CDR3 is built from 15 residues. V was clipped by 6 bases and J by 0 bases; unmatched bases: 6. The CDR3: CASSLGTGPNYGYTF. The CDR3 bases are TGTGCCAGCAGCCTGGGGACAGGTCCTAACTATGGCTACACCTTC.